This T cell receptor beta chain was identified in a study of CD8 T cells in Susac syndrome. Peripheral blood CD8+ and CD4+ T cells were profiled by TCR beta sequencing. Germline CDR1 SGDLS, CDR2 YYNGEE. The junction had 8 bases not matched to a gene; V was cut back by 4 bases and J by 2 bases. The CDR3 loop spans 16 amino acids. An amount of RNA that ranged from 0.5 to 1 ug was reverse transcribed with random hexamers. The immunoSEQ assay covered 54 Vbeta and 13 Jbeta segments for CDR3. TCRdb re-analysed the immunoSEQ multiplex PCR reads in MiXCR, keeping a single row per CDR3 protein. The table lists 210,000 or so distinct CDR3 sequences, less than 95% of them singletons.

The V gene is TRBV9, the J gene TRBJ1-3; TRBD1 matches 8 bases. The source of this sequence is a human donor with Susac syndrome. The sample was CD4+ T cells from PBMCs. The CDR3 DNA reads TGTGCCAGCAGCTCCCAGACAGGGGAAACTGGAAACACCATATATTTT. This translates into CASSSQTGETGNTIYF.